A selection of T cell receptor beta chains follows, all from one sample in a study of beta chain features in type 1 diabetes. Produced via immunoSEQ multiplex PCR; TCRdb's table is partial and in-frame only. The repertoire holds approximately 160,000 clones, with about 7.3% as singletons. Sequenced sample: central memory CD4+ T cells from blood. The source is a man in his late teens or twenties in good health. Each CDR3 is given with its conserved first and last residue. The order of the fields is V gene, clone size, J gene, D gene, CDR3 DNA, CDR3 protein. The D gene is left open where the match is weak. Not every row has a clone size; where given, it reads once, few, many or a size class.

V: TRBV19; size: NA; J: TRBJ2-7; D: TRBD1; DNA: TGTGCCAGTAGTACCACTATGGATACGACAGGGAACTACGAGCAGTACTTC; CDR3: CASSTTMDTTGNYEQYF
V: TRBV21-1; size: many; J: TRBJ2-5; D: NA; DNA: TGTGCCAGCAGCAATTCCGGGACTAGCCCAGAGACCCAGTACTTC; CDR3: CASSNSGTSPETQYF
V: TRBV25-1; size: few; J: TRBJ1-6; D: TRBD1; DNA: TGTGCCAGCAGGACAGGGGAATCACCCCTCCACTTT; CDR3: CASRTGESPLHF
V: TRBV18; size: NA; J: TRBJ2-5; D: NA; DNA: TGTGCCAGCTCACCAGTAGGAGAAGAGACCCAGTACTTC; CDR3: CASSPVGEETQYF
V: TRBV7-2; size: few; J: TRBJ2-5; D: NA; DNA: TGTGCCAGCAGTCCCCGATCATGGGGCCGGGCGGATCAAGAGACCCAGTACTTC; CDR3: CASSPRSWGRADQETQYF
V: TRBV7-3; size: many; J: TRBJ2-2; D: NA; DNA: TGTGCCAGCAGCTCAATACTGAACACCGGGGAGCTGTTTTTT; CDR3: CASSSILNTGELFF
V: TRBV28; size: NA; J: TRBJ2-2; D: NA; DNA: TGTGCCAGCAGTCGTGAGGACACCGGGGAGCTGTTTTTT; CDR3: CASSREDTGELFF
V: TRBV5-1; size: NA; J: TRBJ1-1; D: NA; DNA: TGCGCCAGCAGCTTGGAGGACAAGAACACTGAAGCTTTCTTT; CDR3: CASSLEDKNTEAFF
V: TRBV18; size: NA; J: TRBJ2-1; D: TRBD2; DNA: TGTGCCAGCTCACCACAGCGGGGGGGCTACAATGAGCAGTTCTTC; CDR3: CASSPQRGGYNEQFF
V: TRBV5-1; size: few; J: TRBJ2-5; D: TRBD2; DNA: TGCGCCAGCAGCTTGACTAGCGGGGGGCCAGAGGAGACCCAGTACTTC; CDR3: CASSLTSGGPEETQYF
V: TRBV19; size: NA; J: TRBJ2-2; D: TRBD1; DNA: TGTGCCAGTAGTATGACTGGACAGGGGTTCCCCGGGGAGCTGTTTTTT; CDR3: CASSMTGQGFPGELFF
V: TRBV7-8; size: NA; J: TRBJ1-1; D: TRBD1; DNA: TGTGCCAGCAGGGGTGGGACAGGGAATGGAAACACTGAAGCTTTCTTT; CDR3: CASRGGTGNGNTEAFF
V: TRBV19; size: few; J: TRBJ2-7; D: TRBD2; DNA: TGTGCCAGTAGCACCCGAAGGACTAGCGGGAACTACGAGCAGTACTTC; CDR3: CASSTRRTSGNYEQYF
V: TRBV10-3; size: few; J: TRBJ1-5; D: TRBD1; DNA: TGTGCCATCAGTGGAGACAGGGACACCCAGCCCCAGCATTTT; CDR3: CAISGDRDTQPQHF
V: TRBV11-2; size: few; J: TRBJ2-3; D: TRBD2; DNA: TGTGCCAGCAGCCGGGGGGAGGAGAAACCCCCGGTCACAGATACGCAGTATTTT; CDR3: CASSRGEEKPPVTDTQYF
V: TRBV6-5; size: few; J: TRBJ2-7; D: NA; DNA: TGTGCCAGCAGCCAGGGAAATACCTACGAGCAGTACTTC; CDR3: CASSQGNTYEQYF
V: TRBV2; size: many; J: TRBJ2-7; D: TRBD2; DNA: TGTGCCAGCAGAACTAGCGGGAGAACCTACGAGCAGTACTTC; CDR3: CASRTSGRTYEQYF
V: TRBV27; size: few; J: TRBJ1-5; D: NA; DNA: TGTGCCAGCAGTTCGGACGGACAGAGCAATCAGCCCCAGCATTTT; CDR3: CASSSDGQSNQPQHF
V: TRBV4-2; size: few; J: TRBJ1-1; D: NA; DNA: TGTGCCAGCAGCCAAGATCTGCGGGTGGCCGGAACTGAAGCTTTCTTT; CDR3: CASSQDLRVAGTEAFF
V: TRBV19; size: NA; J: TRBJ2-7; D: TRBD2; DNA: TGTGCCAGTAGTCTCTACGGGACTAGCGAACGCGAGCAGTACTTC; CDR3: CASSLYGTSEREQYF
V: TRBV21-1; size: NA; J: TRBJ2-7; D: NA; DNA: TGTGCCAGCCTTTACCCCGAGCTTAACGAGCAGTACTTC; CDR3: CASLYPELNEQYF
V: TRBV5-6; size: many; J: TRBJ2-2; D: NA; DNA: TGTGCCAGCAGCTTGAATCAGGAGGGATCCGGGGAGCTGTTTTTT; CDR3: CASSLNQEGSGELFF
V: TRBV9; size: few; J: TRBJ1-3; D: NA; DNA: TGTGCCAGCAGCGAACAGAGCTCTGGAAACACCATATATTTT; CDR3: CASSEQSSGNTIYF
V: TRBV6-5; size: NA; J: TRBJ2-5; D: NA; DNA: TGTGCCAGCAGTTACCCGGGGACTTTTAAGGAGACCCAGTACTTC; CDR3: CASSYPGTFKETQYF
V: TRBV27; size: NA; J: TRBJ2-5; D: NA; DNA: TGTGCCAGCAGTGATGCCTTACGGGACAAAGAGACCCAGTACTTC; CDR3: CASSDALRDKETQYF
V: TRBV19; size: NA; J: TRBJ1-2; D: NA; DNA: TGTGCCAGTATTTCTGCCAGGGAGGGAGCTAACTATGGCTACACCTTC; CDR3: CASISAREGANYGYTF
V: TRBV28; size: many; J: TRBJ1-5; D: NA; DNA: TGTGCCAGCAGGGCTAATCAGCCCCAGCATTTT; CDR3: CASRANQPQHF
V: TRBV7-3; size: NA; J: TRBJ2-5; D: TRBD2; DNA: TGTGCCAGCAGCTTATCGCGGGAGGGCCGGGGGACCCAGTACTTC; CDR3: CASSLSREGRGTQYF
V: TRBV30; size: many; J: TRBJ2-5; D: NA; DNA: TGTGCCTGGAGGTCACAGGCCCAAGAGACCCAGTACTTC; CDR3: CAWRSQAQETQYF
V: TRBV19; size: few; J: TRBJ2-1; D: NA; DNA: TGTGCCAGTAGTACGCATAGAGTCGGTGAGCAGTTCTTC; CDR3: CASSTHRVGEQFF
V: TRBV5-4; size: NA; J: TRBJ2-2; D: NA; DNA: TGTGCCAGCAGCTTGATCCCCTGGCGGGGGAACACCGGGGAGCTGTTTTTT; CDR3: CASSLIPWRGNTGELFF
V: TRBV27; size: NA; J: TRBJ1-1; D: TRBD1; DNA: TGTGCCAGCAGTCCCCTGACAGGGAAATGGAACACTGAAGCTTTCTTT; CDR3: CASSPLTGKWNTEAFF
V: TRBV7-2; size: few; J: TRBJ2-2; D: NA; DNA: TGTGCCAGCAGCTTAGGACTGAACACCGGGGAGCTGTTTTTT; CDR3: CASSLGLNTGELFF
V: TRBV10-3; size: NA; J: TRBJ2-1; D: TRBD2; DNA: TGTGCCATCAGTGAACTAGCGGGAGGGCGGGAGCAGTTCTTC; CDR3: CAISELAGGREQFF
V: TRBV19; size: few; J: TRBJ1-1; D: TRBD1; DNA: TGTGCCAGTAGTATCCCGGGGACAGGGAAAGCTTTCTTT; CDR3: CASSIPGTGKAFF
V: TRBV5-1; size: once; J: TRBJ2-1; D: NA; DNA: TGCGCCAGCAGTTACGAGGCGGGGGCACGGTACAATGAGCAGTTCTTC; CDR3: CASSYEAGARYNEQFF
V: TRBV7-9; size: NA; J: TRBJ1-5; D: NA; DNA: TGTGCCAGCAGCTTAATGGGGGCACAGCAGCCCCAGCATTTT; CDR3: CASSLMGAQQPQHF